The clone carrying this T cell receptor (beta chain) has more than one count but fewer than ten. This record comes from a study of Graves' ophthalmopathy and Graves' hyperthyroidism. The TCR beta CDR3 regions underwent amplification from RNA transcripts. RT-PCR with HTBI primers came first, then second-round multiplex PCR. TCRdb used MiXCR to reprocess the multiplex PCR reads, holding one entry per CDR3 protein. This table holds roughly 610,000 distinct CDR3 sequences, approximately 22% found once. Germline CDR1 SGDLS, CDR2 YYNGEE. J gave up 5 bases and V 2 bases, and 11 bases lay outside the gene matches. CDR3 length: 17 residues. Where ophthalmopathy was absent within 18 months of follow-up, hyperthyroidism was stable. New diagnoses, under 2 months' duration, and ages 18 to 65 characterized the hyperthyroidism patients. Other autoimmune diseases, uncontrolled infections, pregnancy or lactation ruled patients out of participation.

The chain joins TRBV9 to TRBJ2-3; 10 bases match TRBD2. The sample was peripheral blood. The source of this sequence is a woman between 18 and 30 years old with stable Graves' hyperthyroidism. Some clones in this sample may be carry-over from other donors' samples. The CDR3 region is CASSVSGLAPPGDTQYF. For the CDR3, the DNA is TGTGCCAGCAGCGTTTCGGGACTAGCGCCGCCGGGAGATACGCAGTATTTT.